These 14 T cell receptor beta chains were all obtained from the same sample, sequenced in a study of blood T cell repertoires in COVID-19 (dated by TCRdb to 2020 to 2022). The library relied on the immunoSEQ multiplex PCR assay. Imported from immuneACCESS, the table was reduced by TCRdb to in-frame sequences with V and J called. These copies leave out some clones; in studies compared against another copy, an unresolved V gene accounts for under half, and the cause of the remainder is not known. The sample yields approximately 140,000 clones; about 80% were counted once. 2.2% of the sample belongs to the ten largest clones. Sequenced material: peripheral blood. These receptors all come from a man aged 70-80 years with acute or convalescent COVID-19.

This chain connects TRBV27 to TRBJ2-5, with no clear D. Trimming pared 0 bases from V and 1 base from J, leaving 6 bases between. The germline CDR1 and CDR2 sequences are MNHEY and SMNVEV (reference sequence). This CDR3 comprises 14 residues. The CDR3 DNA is TGTGCCAGCAGTTTATCAACAGCCCAAGAGACCCAGTACTTC. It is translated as CASSLSTAQETQYF.

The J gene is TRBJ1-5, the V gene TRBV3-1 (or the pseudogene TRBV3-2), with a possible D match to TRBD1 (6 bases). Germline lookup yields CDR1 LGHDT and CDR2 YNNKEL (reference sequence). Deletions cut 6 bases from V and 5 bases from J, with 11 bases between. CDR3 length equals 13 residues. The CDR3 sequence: CASSLQGDQPQHF. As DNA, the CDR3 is TGTGCCAGCAGTCTACAGGGTGATCAGCCCCAGCATTTT.

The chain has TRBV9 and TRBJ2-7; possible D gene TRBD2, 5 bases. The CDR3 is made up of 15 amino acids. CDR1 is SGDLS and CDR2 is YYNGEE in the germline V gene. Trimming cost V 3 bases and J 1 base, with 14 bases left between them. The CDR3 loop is CASSAPAVTSYEQYF. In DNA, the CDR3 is TGTGCCAGCAGCGCCCCAGCGGTAACTTCCTACGAGCAGTACTTC.

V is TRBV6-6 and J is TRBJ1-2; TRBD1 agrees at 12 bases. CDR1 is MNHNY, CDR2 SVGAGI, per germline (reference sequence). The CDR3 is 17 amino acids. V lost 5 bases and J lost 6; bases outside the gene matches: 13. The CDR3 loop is CASSHPSGTGGIDGYTF. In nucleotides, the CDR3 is TGTGCCAGCAGTCACCCATCCGGGACAGGGGGCATAGATGGCTACACCTTC.

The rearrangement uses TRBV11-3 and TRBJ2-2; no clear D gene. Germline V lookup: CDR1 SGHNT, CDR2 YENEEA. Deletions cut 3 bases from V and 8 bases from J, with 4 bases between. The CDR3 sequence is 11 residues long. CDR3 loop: CASSFGGELFF. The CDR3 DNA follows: TGTGCCAGCAGCTTCGGGGGGGAGCTGTTTTTT. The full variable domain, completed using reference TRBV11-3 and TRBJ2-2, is EAGVVQSPRYKIIEKKQPVAFWCNPISGHNTLYWYLQNLGQGPELLIRYENEEAVDDSQLPKDRFSAERLKGVDSTLKIQPAELGDSAVYLCASSFGGELFFGEGSRLTVL.

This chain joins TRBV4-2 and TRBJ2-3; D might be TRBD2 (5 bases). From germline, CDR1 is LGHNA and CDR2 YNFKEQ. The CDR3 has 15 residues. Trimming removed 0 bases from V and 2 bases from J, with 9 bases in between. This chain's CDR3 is CASSQEQRPTDTQYF. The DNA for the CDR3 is TGTGCCAGCAGCCAAGAGCAGCGGCCCACAGATACGCAGTATTTT.

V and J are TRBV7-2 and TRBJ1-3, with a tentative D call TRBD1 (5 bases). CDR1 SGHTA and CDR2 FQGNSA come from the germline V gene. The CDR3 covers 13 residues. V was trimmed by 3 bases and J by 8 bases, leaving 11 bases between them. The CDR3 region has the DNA TGTGCCAGCAGCTTCGACAGAACGGACACCATATATTTT. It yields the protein CASSFDRTDTIYF.

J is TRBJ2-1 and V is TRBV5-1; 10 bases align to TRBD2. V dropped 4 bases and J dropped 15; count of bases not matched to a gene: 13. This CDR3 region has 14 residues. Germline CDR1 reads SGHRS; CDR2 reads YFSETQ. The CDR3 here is CASSISGGSDRAFF. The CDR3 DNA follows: TGCGCCAGCAGCATTAGCGGGGGGTCTGACAGGGCGTTCTTC.

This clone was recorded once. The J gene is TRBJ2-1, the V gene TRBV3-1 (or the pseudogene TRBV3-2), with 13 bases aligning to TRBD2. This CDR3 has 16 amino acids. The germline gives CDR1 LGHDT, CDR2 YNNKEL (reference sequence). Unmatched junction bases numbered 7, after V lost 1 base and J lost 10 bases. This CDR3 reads CASSQGTSGGRGEQFF. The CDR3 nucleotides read TGTGCCAGCAGCCAAGGGACTAGCGGGGGAAGGGGGGAGCAGTTCTTC.

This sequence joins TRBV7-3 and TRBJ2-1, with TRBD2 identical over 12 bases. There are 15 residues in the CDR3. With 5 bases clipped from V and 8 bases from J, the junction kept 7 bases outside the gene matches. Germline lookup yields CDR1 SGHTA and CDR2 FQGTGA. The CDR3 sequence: CASSQLAGGTDEQFF. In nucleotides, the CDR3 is TGTGCCAGCAGCCAACTAGCGGGAGGAACCGATGAGCAGTTCTTC.

CDR3 loop: CATSGGGGSQAFF. The CDR3 coding sequence is TGTGCCACCAGCGGTGGAGGTGGCAGTCAAGCTTTCTTT. The chain carries TRBV6-5 and TRBJ1-1; D call uncertain. The germline V and J ends were trimmed by 10 bases and 9 bases, with 21 bases remaining between them. The CDR3 contains 13 residues. Looked up from germline, CDR1 is MNHEY and CDR2 is SVGAGI.

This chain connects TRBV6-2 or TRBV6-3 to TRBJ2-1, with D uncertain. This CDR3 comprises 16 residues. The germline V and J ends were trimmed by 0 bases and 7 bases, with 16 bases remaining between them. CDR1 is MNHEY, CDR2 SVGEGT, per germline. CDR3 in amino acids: CASSYSIVGVSNEQFF. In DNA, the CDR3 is TGTGCCAGCAGTTACTCGATCGTCGGAGTCTCTAATGAGCAGTTCTTC.

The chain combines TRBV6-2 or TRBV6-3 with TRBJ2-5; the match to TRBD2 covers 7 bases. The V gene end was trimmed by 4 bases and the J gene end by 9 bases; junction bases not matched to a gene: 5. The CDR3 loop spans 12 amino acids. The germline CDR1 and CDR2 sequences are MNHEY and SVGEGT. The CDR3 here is CASSSTLAAQYF. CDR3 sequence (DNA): TGTGCCAGCAGTTCGACCCTAGCGGCCCAGTACTTC.

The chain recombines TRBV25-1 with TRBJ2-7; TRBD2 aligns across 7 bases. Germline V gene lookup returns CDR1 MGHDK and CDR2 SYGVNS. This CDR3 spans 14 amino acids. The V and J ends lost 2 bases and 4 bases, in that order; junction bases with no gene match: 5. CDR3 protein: CASSEHASGYEQYF. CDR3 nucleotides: TGTGCCAGCAGTGAACACGCTAGCGGATACGAGCAGTACTTC.